This is a list of T cell receptor beta chains from one sample in a study of T cells in Graves' hyperthyroidism and ophthalmopathy. TCRdb redid the calling of the multiplex PCR reads with MiXCR, one entry per CDR3 protein. Of 350,000 to 400,000 distinct CDR3 sequences in the sample, around a sixth were seen once. Source material: blood. These receptors were obtained from a man between 18 and 35 years old with Graves' ophthalmopathy. Both conserved end residues are part of each CDR3. Fields, in order: V gene, J gene, clone size, D gene, CDR3 DNA, CDR3 protein. The D gene is left open where the match is weak. Size values are once, few and many counts, or a class for expanded clones, and some rows have none.

v_call: TRBV5-1; j_call: TRBJ1-1; clone_size: many; d_call: NA; cdr3_nt: TGCGCCAGCAGTTATCAGGGCGGTGCGGACACTGAAGCTTTCTTT; cdr3_aa: CASSYQGGADTEAFF
v_call: TRBV20-1; j_call: TRBJ2-1; clone_size: NA; d_call: NA; cdr3_nt: TGCAGTGCTATAAACCGGGACCCTAGCTCCTACAATGAGCAGTTCTTC; cdr3_aa: CSAINRDPSSYNEQFF
v_call: TRBV27; j_call: TRBJ1-2; clone_size: many; d_call: TRBD1; cdr3_nt: TGTGCCAGCAGTGCCACAGGGGGACGTGGCTACACCTTC; cdr3_aa: CASSATGGRGYTF
v_call: TRBV19; j_call: TRBJ2-7; clone_size: NA; d_call: TRBD1; cdr3_nt: TGTGCCAGTAGTATAGACTCACGGACAGGGGGGACCTACGAGCAGTACTTC; cdr3_aa: CASSIDSRTGGTYEQYF
v_call: TRBV9; j_call: TRBJ1-1; clone_size: many; d_call: TRBD1; cdr3_nt: TGTGCCAGCAGCGTAGCCAGGGGGGACACTGAAGCTTTCTTT; cdr3_aa: CASSVARGDTEAFF
v_call: TRBV11-2; j_call: TRBJ1-2; clone_size: NA; d_call: TRBD1; cdr3_nt: TGTGCCAGCAGCTCTCCGGACAGGGGGCCCTATGGCTACACCTTC; cdr3_aa: CASSSPDRGPYGYTF
v_call: TRBV3-1; j_call: TRBJ2-7; clone_size: NA; d_call: TRBD2; cdr3_nt: TGTGCCAGCAGCCAACCTCTCGGTGGCGGGGGGCTGGGCGAGCAGTACTTC; cdr3_aa: CASSQPLGGGGLGEQYF
v_call: TRBV20-1; j_call: TRBJ1-5; clone_size: many; d_call: NA; cdr3_nt: TGCAGTGCTAGAGCCCCTGGGGGGGACCAGCCCCAGCATTTT; cdr3_aa: CSARAPGGDQPQHF
v_call: TRBV15; j_call: TRBJ2-7; clone_size: NA; d_call: TRBD1; cdr3_nt: TGTGCCACCAGACTACAGGGGGGACACGAGCAGTACTTC; cdr3_aa: CATRLQGGHEQYF
v_call: TRBV12-3/TRBV12-4; j_call: TRBJ2-3; clone_size: NA; d_call: NA; cdr3_nt: TGTGCCAGCAGATACACAGATATGCAGTATTTT; cdr3_aa: CASRYTDMQYF